This TCR beta chain was obtained from a study of T cells in Graves' hyperthyroidism and ophthalmopathy. J was trimmed by 2 bases and V by 1 base; bases with no gene match: 13. Germline CDR1 and CDR2: DFQATT and SNEGSKA (reference sequence). This CDR3 is 17 amino acids long. Comment on this clonotype: The antigen is undetermined.

Findings and caveats of the study: Ophthalmopathy could be told apart from stable hyperthyroidism with a 13 V-J model.

RNA transcripts provided the source from which TCR beta CDR3 regions were amplified. HTBI primers were employed in a first-round RT-PCR of the TCR CDR3. TCRdb recomputed calls from the multiplex PCR reads with MiXCR, one row per CDR3 protein. The sample yields 300,000 to 500,000 distinct CDR3 sequences, around an eighth seen once. Active moderate-to-severe ophthalmopathy, Clinical Activity Score at least 3, NOSPECS at least 4, under 3 months' duration. The origin of this receptor is a man aged 50-60 years with Graves' ophthalmopathy. The chain joins TRBV20-1 to TRBJ2-5, with TRBD2 matching 7 bases. Sequences were obtained from blood. CDR3 region: CSARGQRAGSKQETQYF. DNA for the CDR3: TGCAGTGCTAGAGGCCAAAGAGCGGGATCCAAACAAGAGACCCAGTACTTC.